These 21 T cell receptor beta chains share one sample of origin, sequenced in a study of blood T cells in healthy people across ages. Next came a second PCR, run for roughly 6 to 11 cycles, which used a sample-barcoded 5' primer along with a J-beta primer mix. Each CDR3 protein gets one entry after TCRdb re-called the 5' RACE reads with MiXCR. The sample includes some 790,000 distinct CDR3 sequences, under 35% seen only once; the top ten take approximately 15%. Sequenced input: blood. The receptors were gathered from a woman older than 75 in good health.

This clonotype was counted ten times or more. The chain is built from TRBV20-1 and TRBJ1-2, with D tentatively TRBD1 (5 bases). V was clipped by 7 bases and J by 5 bases, with 17 bases between them. Germline values: CDR1 DFQATT, CDR2 SNEGSKA (reference sequence). The length of the CDR3 is 13 residues. The CDR3 nucleotides read TGCAGTGTTACCGACCGGGACCGATATGGCTACACCTTC. Translated, it gives CSVTDRDRYGYTF.

This clonotype was recorded many times. This chain links TRBV4-2 with TRBJ1-2, with 9 nucleotides matching TRBD1. Per the germline V gene, CDR1 is LGHNA and CDR2 is YNFKEQ. With V trimmed by 1 base and J by 4 bases, 7 bases remained unmatched. CDR3 length: 16 residues. The CDR3 here is CASSQAQGAVGYGYTF. CDR3 DNA sequence: TGTGCCAGCAGCCAAGCACAGGGGGCTGTCGGCTATGGCTACACCTTC.

In this sample, this clonotype turned up many times. The chain employs TRBV5-1 and TRBJ2-3, with D unresolved. The CDR3 runs to 13 residues. Trimming took off 4 bases at V and 3 bases at J, with 9 bases between the two ends. Looked up from germline, CDR1 is SGHRS and CDR2 is YFSETQ. The CDR3 coding sequence is TGCGCCAGCAGCAGCACCTATACAGATACGCAGTATTTT. Its translation is CASSSTYTDTQYF.

This clonotype appeared a few times. This chain connects TRBV18 to TRBJ2-1; D possibly corresponds to TRBD2 (6 bases). This CDR3 comprises 17 residues. V shed 2 bases and J shed 0 bases, with 14 bases lying between them. CDR1 and CDR2 (germline): KGHSH, LQKENI. The CDR3 reads CASSPGVGGSSYNEQFF. CDR3 coding DNA: TGTGCCAGCTCACCAGGGGTTGGGGGGAGCTCCTACAATGAGCAGTTCTTC.

This clonotype has ten or more counts. This rearrangement joins TRBV5-1 to TRBJ2-7; D is possibly TRBD1 (6 bases). The V gene lost 3 bases and the J gene lost 2 bases, with 15 bases spanning the gap. The germline V gene encodes CDR1 SGHRS and CDR2 YFSETQ. The CDR3 consists of 15 residues. CDR3 residues: CASSWRQDATYEQYF. CDR3 DNA sequence: TGCGCCAGCAGCTGGAGACAGGACGCGACCTACGAGCAGTACTTC.

This clonotype was detected ten times or more. This chain uses TRBV2 with TRBJ1-2; D is uncertain. Germline V gives CDR1 SNHLY, CDR2 FYNNEI. CDR3 length: 14 residues. Trimming took off 6 bases at V and 1 base at J, with 12 bases between the two ends. The CDR3 coding sequence is TGTGCCAGCAGAGATCGACAAAATAACTATGGCTACACCTTC. Its protein is CASRDRQNNYGYTF.

The gene calls are TRBV29-1 and TRBJ1-1; maybe TRBD1 (5 bases). Germline assignment: CDR1 SQVTM and CDR2 ANQGSEA. The CDR3 is 12 residues long. Trimming took off 5 bases at V and 1 base at J, with 8 bases between the two ends. In DNA form, the CDR3 reads TGCAGCGTTCATCAGGGGAACACTGAAGCTTTCTTT. It encodes CSVHQGNTEAFF.

Ten or more counts support this clonotype. One end of the junction does not line up with germline, which may come from a read error. The chain employs TRBV7-7 and TRBJ2-1; D is unresolved. Per germline, CDR1 SSHAT and CDR2 FNYEAQ (reference sequence). CDR3 size: 15 residues. CDR3 amino acids: CASSLTVDSYNEQFF. The CDR3 nucleotides are TGTGCTAGCAGCTTAACAGTCGACTCCTACAATGAGCAGTTCTTC.

This clonotype turned up a few times. The rearrangement joins TRBV2 to TRBJ1-5, with D unclear. The CDR3 has 13 residues. Germline values: CDR1 SNHLY, CDR2 FYNNEI. V was pared by 5 bases and J by 3 bases, with 8 bases between. The CDR3 loop reads CASSTRLNQPQHF. DNA for the CDR3: TGTGCCAGCAGTACTCGGCTCAATCAGCCCCAGCATTTT.

V and J are TRBV12-3 or TRBV12-4 and TRBJ2-3, with TRBD2 matching over 10 bases. The CDR3 contains 15 residues. The J segment lost 10 bases and the V segment lost 3 bases, leaving 10 bases of the junction unmatched. CDR3 protein: CASSFSGGAGGAQYF. In DNA form, the CDR3 reads TGTGCCAGCAGTTTCAGCGGGGGGGCAGGAGGTGCGCAGTATTTT.

This chain joins TRBV5-1 and TRBJ2-1; D is undetermined. This CDR3 is built from 12 residues. Trimming took 4 bases from V and 10 from J, leaving 12 bases between them. The V gene's germline CDR1 is SGHRS and CDR2 YFSETQ. For the CDR3, the DNA is TGCGCCAGCAGCGTGGTAGACCGGGAGCAGTTCTTC. Amino acids: CASSVVDREQFF.

This clonotype was observed at least ten times. The CDR3 DNA follows: TGTGCCAGCAGCGTAGGGTCCAGCCCACAACACAATGAGCAGTTCTTC. This codes for CASSVGSSPQHNEQFF. The chain links TRBV9 to TRBJ2-1; no clear D gene. The germline V gene has CDR1 SGDLS and CDR2 YYNGEE. The ends were cut back, 0 bases at V and 5 bases at J, with 15 bases in the middle. CDR3 length: 16 residues.

This clonotype was counted many times. V is TRBV7-2 and J is TRBJ2-5; 14 bases fit TRBD2. CDR3 size: 16 residues. CDR1 and CDR2 from the germline V gene are SGHTA and FQGNSA. V lost 1 base, J lost 7 bases, and 5 bases stayed unmatched. This CDR3 reads CASSLGLAGGPGTQYF. CDR3 nucleotide sequence: TGTGCCAGCAGCTTAGGACTAGCGGGGGGGCCGGGGACCCAGTACTTC.

V is TRBV12-3 or TRBV12-4 and J is TRBJ2-7; possible D gene TRBD1, 5 bases. The length of the CDR3 is 14 residues. V was cut by 7 bases and J by 0 bases, with 13 bases left in between. The DNA of the CDR3 is TGTGCCAGCAAACGACAGATGAGCTCCTACGAGCAGTACTTC. It is translated as CASKRQMSSYEQYF.

With respect to this clonotype: A much bigger clone sits one base away, suggesting this may be a read error. The V and J genes are TRBV5-1 and TRBJ1-2; D remains ambiguous. Germline V CDR1 and CDR2: SGHRS, YFSETQ. V gave up 4 bases and J gave up 0 bases, with 10 bases separating them. The CDR3 covers 14 residues. Here the CDR3 DNA reads TGCGCCAGCAGCCCGACATCAACTAACTATGGCTACACCTTC. Its protein product is CASSPTSTNYGYTF. Filled out from reference TRBV5-1 and TRBJ1-2, the complete variable domain reads KAGVTQTPRYLIKTRGQQVTLSCSPISGHRSVSWYQQTPGQGLQFLFEYFSETQRNKGNFPGRFSGRQFSNSRSEMNVSTLELGDSALYLCASSPTSTNYGYTFGSGTRLTVV.

This sequence joins TRBV11-2 and TRBJ1-4; maybe TRBD1 (5 bases). The V and J ends lost 3 bases and 0 bases respectively, with 14 bases between them. The CDR3 has 17 residues. The V gene's germline CDR1 is SGHAT and CDR2 FQNNGV. CDR3 sequence reads: CASSLALLGATNEKLFF. The CDR3 DNA reads TGTGCCAGCAGCTTGGCGTTGCTAGGGGCAACTAATGAAAAACTGTTTTTT.

The chain is built from TRBV20-1 and TRBJ1-5; D unresolved. The CDR3 loop spans 13 amino acids. The V end was cut by 4 bases, the J end by 4 bases, with 11 bases between. Germline V CDR1 and CDR2: DFQATT, SNEGSKA (reference sequence). The CDR3 is CSAKLGENQPQHF. Written as DNA, the CDR3 is TGCAGTGCTAAACTAGGAGAAAATCAGCCCCAGCATTTT.

This clonotype has just a few counts. The chain employs TRBV11-2 and TRBJ1-1, with TRBD1 identical over 9 bases. Losses at the gene ends were 3 bases for V and 1 base for J; bases not matched to a gene: 6. Germline V gene sequence: CDR1 SGHAT, CDR2 FQNNGV. The CDR3 loop spans 16 amino acids. The CDR3 region has the DNA TGTGCCAGCAGCTTCGGACAGGGGCTAAGGAACACTGAAGCTTTCTTT. Translation gives CASSFGQGLRNTEAFF.

This clonotype has at least ten counts. The chain combines TRBV5-1 with TRBJ2-3, with 10 nucleotides matching TRBD1. With 9 bases clipped from V and 3 bases from J, the junction kept 10 bases outside the gene matches. This CDR3 has 15 amino acids. Germline CDR1 reads SGHRS; CDR2 reads YFSETQ. The CDR3 reads CATRLMDRGTDTQYF. The CDR3 nucleotides are TGCGCCACTAGACTGATGGACAGGGGGACAGATACGCAGTATTTT. The entire variable domain, with the rest obtained from reference TRBV5-1 and TRBJ2-3, is as follows: KAGVTQTPRYLIKTRGQQVTLSCSPISGHRSVSWYQQTPGQGLQFLFEYFSETQRNKGNFPGRFSGRQFSNSRSEMNVSTLELGDSALYLCATRLMDRGTDTQYFGPGTRLTVL.

This chain connects TRBV7-2 to TRBJ1-1; D remains unclear. CDR3 length equals 14 residues. Trimming stripped 3 bases from V and 0 bases from J, with 8 bases between. Germline V gene data show CDR1 as SGHTA and CDR2 as FQGNSA. The CDR3 loop reads CASSLAAMNTEAFF. The CDR3 DNA follows: TGTGCCAGCAGCTTGGCAGCTATGAACACTGAAGCTTTCTTT.

This clonotype was counted between two and nine times. The gene calls are TRBV7-2 and TRBJ1-3; no reliable D call. This CDR3 region has 15 residues. Deletions cut 5 bases from V and 4 bases from J, with 15 bases between. Per the germline V gene, CDR1 is SGHTA and CDR2 is FQGNSA. The CDR3 here is CASSTQNLLGNTIYF. In DNA, the CDR3 is TGTGCCAGCAGCACACAGAATCTTTTAGGAAACACCATATATTTT.